This TCR beta chain stems from a study of T cells in Graves' hyperthyroidism and ophthalmopathy. Germline CDR1 and CDR2: MNHNS and SASEGT. V was pared by 5 bases and J by 7 bases, with 11 bases between. CDR3 length: 13 residues. This clonotype was recorded at least ten times. RNA transcripts yielded amplified TCR beta CDR3 regions. The TCR CDR3 first-round RT-PCR relied on the HTBI primer set. TCRdb called the multiplex PCR reads again in MiXCR, with one record for every CDR3 protein. The repertoire holds 500,000 to 550,000 distinct CDR3 sequences, with roughly 20% as singletons. Stability of Graves' hyperthyroidism was defined as absent ophthalmopathy progression within 18 months. The study excluded patients with uncontrolled infection, other autoimmune disease, pregnancy or lactation.

V usage is TRBV6-1 and J usage is TRBJ2-2; unclear D gene. The clonotype comes from a man younger than 35 with Graves' hyperthyroidism. Material: blood. The CDR3 protein is CASSPRADGELFF. Written as DNA, the CDR3 is TGTGCCAGCAGTCCAAGGGCCGACGGGGAGCTGTTTTTT.